This T cell receptor beta chain was documented in a study of blood T cell repertoires in COVID-19. Study summary: Acute and convalescent COVID-19 specimens originated in the United States, Italy and Spain. T cells, B-cell-depleted T cells, or PBMCs provided the cDNA or gDNA that served as material.

Study processing details: Scientists estimated how many nucleated cells there were by amplifying reference gene primers. Assay: immunoSEQ multiplex PCR; the TCRdb copy retains only in-frame clones and omits some. That table supplies the V and J calls and clone size; D and trimming were determined from the DNA. The sample holds under 200,000 clones, 75% to 95% seen once. Trimming took 6 bases from V and 3 from J; bases not matched to a gene: 3. The CDR3 is made up of 13 amino acids. Germline V CDR1 and CDR2: SNHLY, FYNNEI. The chain carries TRBV2 and TRBJ2-5; TRBD1 matches 8 bases. This receptor was obtained from a man in his fifties or sixties with acute or convalescent COVID-19. Sequenced sample: peripheral blood. The CDR3, as DNA: TGTGCCAGCAGCCCGGACAGGGAAGAGACCCAGTACTTC. Encoded protein: CASSPDREETQYF.